These T cell receptor beta chains were read from a single sample in a study of blood T cells in healthy people across ages. TCRdb re-derived calls from the 5' RACE reads in MiXCR, one entry per CDR3 protein. The repertoire has about 780,000 distinct CDR3 sequences, 46% of them found once; the top ten carry 15% to 20%. The sequenced sample was blood. The receptor set was obtained from a man older than 75 in good health. CDR3s include the opening cysteine and the closing phenylalanine or tryptophan. Each record gives: clone size, J gene, V gene, D gene, CDR3 protein, CDR3 DNA. A D gene is named only where the DNA matches it firmly. Some rows have no size entry. The others give once, few or many, or a class for an expanded clone.

size: -; J: TRBJ1-5; V: TRBV28; D: -; CDR3: CASSFSRTQPQHF; DNA: TGTGCCAGCAGTTTTTCCAGGACTCAGCCCCAGCATTTT
size: few; J: TRBJ2-7; V: TRBV2; D: TRBD2; CDR3: CAIAGTRSYEQYF; DNA: TGTGCCATCGCCGGGACTAGATCCTACGAGCAGTACTTC
size: -; J: TRBJ2-3; V: TRBV7-8; D: TRBD1; CDR3: CASITGQGRRSTDTQYF; DNA: TGTGCCAGCATCACTGGACAGGGCAGAAGGAGCACAGATACGCAGTATTTT
size: -; J: TRBJ1-6; V: TRBV20-1; D: TRBD1; CDR3: CSARRTGEISALHF; DNA: TGCAGTGCTAGGAGGACAGGGGAAATCTCAGCTCTCCACTTT
size: few; J: TRBJ1-4; V: TRBV12-3/TRBV12-4; D: -; CDR3: CASRYGSTNEKLFF; DNA: TGTGCCAGCAGATATGGGTCAACTAATGAAAAACTGTTTTTT
size: many; J: TRBJ2-3; V: TRBV29-1; D: -; CDR3: CSVEERRADSTDTQYF; DNA: TGCAGCGTTGAAGAACGCAGGGCCGATTCCACAGATACGCAGTATTTT
size: -; J: TRBJ2-1; V: TRBV12-3/TRBV12-4; D: -; CDR3: CASSRMWTARDNEQFF; DNA: TGTGCCAGCAGCCGAATGTGGACAGCCCGCGACAATGAGCAGTTCTTC
size: -; J: TRBJ2-1; V: TRBV9; D: TRBD2; CDR3: CASSVGSSGGYNEQFF; DNA: TGTGCCAGCAGCGTAGGGTCTAGCGGGGGTTACAATGAGCAGTTCTTC
size: -; J: TRBJ2-5; V: TRBV3-1; D: TRBD2; CDR3: CASSQDHSGKLETQYF; DNA: TGTGCCAGCAGCCAAGATCATAGCGGGAAACTAGAGACCCAGTACTTC
size: -; J: TRBJ2-1; V: TRBV5-1; D: TRBD2; CDR3: CASSPSGSSDNEQFF; DNA: TGCGCCAGCAGCCCTAGCGGGAGTTCCGACAATGAGCAGTTCTTC
size: few; J: TRBJ2-7; V: TRBV20-1; D: TRBD2; CDR3: CSAPPPGGVYEQYF; DNA: TGCAGTGCTCCCCCTCCGGGAGGGGTCTACGAGCAGTACTTC
size: -; J: TRBJ2-7; V: TRBV5-1; D: -; CDR3: CASSLGQPVSYEQYF; DNA: TGCGCCAGCAGCTTGGGGCAGCCGGTCTCCTACGAGCAGTACTTC
size: -; J: TRBJ2-1; V: TRBV9; D: -; CDR3: CASSVASGSMFF; DNA: -
size: -; J: TRBJ2-4; V: TRBV11-2; D: -; CDR3: CASSWEGANIQYF; DNA: TGTGCCAGCAGCTGGGAAGGGGCGAACATTCAGTACTTC
size: -; J: TRBJ2-5; V: TRBV5-1; D: TRBD1; CDR3: CASRLDRGQETQYF; DNA: TGCGCCAGCCGCTTAGACAGGGGCCAAGAGACCCAGTACTTC
size: -; J: TRBJ2-3; V: TRBV4-1; D: -; CDR3: CASSQVGTSTDTQYF; DNA: TGCGCCAGCAGCCAAGTGGGCACTAGCACAGATACGCAGTATTTT
size: -; J: TRBJ1-2; V: TRBV29-1; D: -; CDR3: CSAPEFNYGYTF; DNA: TGCAGCGCTCCTGAGTTTAACTATGGCTACACCTTC
size: -; J: TRBJ2-2; V: TRBV30; D: -; CDR3: CAWSFGTGELFF; DNA: TGTGCCTGGAGTTTTGGTACCGGGGAGCTGTTTTTT
size: -; J: TRBJ2-2; V: TRBV10-2; D: -; CDR3: CASAPTGRSTGELFF; DNA: TGCGCCAGCGCTCCTACTGGTAGGAGCACCGGGGAGCTGTTTTTT
size: few; J: TRBJ2-3; V: TRBV20-1; D: TRBD2; CDR3: CSAASSGRTDTQYF; DNA: TGCAGTGCTGCCTCTAGCGGCCGCACAGATACGCAGTATTTT
size: few; J: TRBJ2-7; V: TRBV11-2; D: TRBD1; CDR3: CASSRGGQGSYEQYF; DNA: TGTGCCAGCAGCAGAGGGGGACAGGGGTCCTACGAGCAGTACTTC
size: -; J: TRBJ2-7; V: TRBV29-1; D: TRBD2; CDR3: CSVASGLGLGYSYEQYF; DNA: TGCAGCGTTGCCTCCGGGCTGGGACTAGGCTACTCCTACGAGCAGTACTTC
size: -; J: TRBJ1-3; V: TRBV7-2; D: -; CDR3: CASSPNDGSGNTIYF; DNA: TGTGCCAGCAGCCCTAATGATGGCTCTGGAAACACCATATATTTT
size: -; J: TRBJ2-6; V: TRBV5-1; D: -; CDR3: CASRATGTGANVLTF; DNA: TGCGCCAGCAGAGCAACAGGGACAGGGGCCAACGTCCTGACTTTC
size: -; J: TRBJ2-5; V: TRBV29-1; D: TRBD2; CDR3: CSVPSTSGRARETQYF; DNA: TGCAGCGTCCCGTCGACTAGCGGGAGGGCCCGAGAGACCCAGTACTTC
size: -; J: TRBJ2-1; V: TRBV20-1; D: TRBD2; CDR3: CSARWPSGGYNEQFF; DNA: TGCAGTGCTAGATGGCCTAGCGGGGGTTACAATGAGCAGTTCTTC
size: -; J: TRBJ2-5; V: TRBV12-3/TRBV12-4; D: -; CDR3: CASSLMGGAGTQYF; DNA: TGTGCCAGCAGTTTAATGGGGGGGGCGGGGACCCAGTACTTC
size: -; J: TRBJ2-7; V: TRBV20-1; D: TRBD2; CDR3: CSARDFRREAYEQYF; DNA: TGCAGTGCTAGAGATTTTCGACGGGAGGCCTACGAGCAGTACTTC
size: -; J: TRBJ2-3; V: TRBV20-1; D: TRBD2; CDR3: CSATGIAGGNTDTQYF; DNA: TGCAGTGCTACAGGAATAGCGGGAGGTAACACAGATACGCAGTATTTT
size: -; J: TRBJ2-3; V: TRBV4-1; D: -; CDR3: CASSPVGGRGAGDTQYF; DNA: TGCGCCAGCAGCCCAGTAGGGGGGCGAGGGGCAGGGGATACGCAGTATTTT
size: few; J: TRBJ2-7; V: TRBV28; D: -; CDR3: CASSFLKNSGPSSYEQYF; DNA: TGTGCCAGCAGTTTCCTAAAGAATAGCGGCCCGAGCTCCTACGAGCAGTACTTC
size: once; J: TRBJ2-1; V: TRBV24-1; D: TRBD2; CDR3: CATSDPTSSGRAGEQFF; DNA: TGTGCCACCAGTGACCCCACTTCTAGCGGGAGGGCCGGTGAGCAGTTCTTC
size: few; J: TRBJ2-5; V: TRBV5-5; D: -; CDR3: CASSGPLESQETQYF; DNA: TGTGCCAGCAGTGGGCCCCTGGAGTCCCAAGAGACCCAGTACTTC
size: -; J: TRBJ2-2; V: TRBV14; D: -; CDR3: CASSQVWFGELFF; DNA: TGTGCCAGCAGCCAAGTGTGGTTCGGGGAGCTGTTTTTT
size: -; J: TRBJ1-2; V: TRBV10-3; D: -; CDR3: CANSRQESLWGYTF; DNA: TGTGCCAACTCCCGACAGGAGTCCCTATGGGGCTACACCTTC
size: few; J: TRBJ2-2; V: TRBV21-1; D: -; CDR3: CASSKLDRSTGELFF; DNA: TGTGCCAGCAGCAAATTGGACAGGTCCACCGGGGAGCTGTTTTTT
size: -; J: TRBJ2-3; V: TRBV5-1; D: -; CDR3: CASSDSALVDTQYF; DNA: TGCGCCAGCAGCGACTCAGCATTGGTAGATACGCAGTATTTT
size: -; J: TRBJ1-1; V: TRBV20-1; D: -; CDR3: CSAPGANTEAFF; DNA: TGCAGTGCACCCGGGGCAAACACTGAAGCTTTCTTT
size: few; J: TRBJ2-1; V: TRBV24-1; D: -; CDR3: CATSWGETAYNEQFF; DNA: TGTGCCACCAGTTGGGGGGAGACAGCATACAATGAGCAGTTCTTC
size: -; J: TRBJ2-7; V: TRBV7-9; D: TRBD2; CDR3: CASSLVDGRAYEQYF; DNA: TGTGCCAGCAGCTTAGTTGACGGGAGGGCGTACGAGCAGTACTTC
size: few; J: TRBJ2-4; V: TRBV28; D: TRBD1; CDR3: CASTVGGTGQNIQYF; DNA: TGTGCCAGCACCGTAGGGGGGACAGGACAAAACATTCAGTACTTC
size: -; J: TRBJ1-2; V: TRBV7-8; D: -; CDR3: CASSLDGGAHTTF; DNA: TGTGCCAGCAGCTTAGACGGGGGGGCGCATACCACCTTC
size: -; J: TRBJ2-1; V: TRBV27; D: -; CDR3: CASSTYGTPENEQFF; DNA: TGTGCCAGCAGCACATACGGGACACCAGAAAATGAGCAGTTCTTC
size: many; J: TRBJ2-1; V: TRBV4-3; D: -; CDR3: CASSPVLSSYNEQFF; DNA: TGCGCCAGCAGCCCTGTCCTGAGCTCCTACAATGAGCAGTTCTTC
size: few; J: TRBJ2-7; V: TRBV20-1; D: TRBD2; CDR3: CSARGPRSGGSSYEQYF; DNA: TGCAGTGCTAGGGGACCTAGAAGCGGGGGGAGCTCCTACGAGCAGTACTTC
size: -; J: TRBJ2-4; V: TRBV7-2; D: TRBD2; CDR3: CASSPSGTSGGYF; DNA: TGTGCCAGCAGCCCGTCCGGGACTAGCGGGGGGTACTTC
size: -; J: TRBJ1-2; V: TRBV28; D: TRBD1; CDR3: CASSLSTGVHGYTF; DNA: TGTGCCAGCAGTTTAAGTACAGGGGTGCATGGCTACACCTTC
size: -; J: TRBJ2-7; V: TRBV7-2; D: -; CDR3: CASSLGRGRSEQYF; DNA: TGTGCCAGCAGCTTAGGCAGGGGACGTTCCGAGCAGTACTTC
size: -; J: TRBJ1-3; V: TRBV20-1; D: -; CDR3: CSARVQQGPSGNTIYF; DNA: TGCAGTGCTAGAGTACAACAGGGCCCTTCGGGAAACACCATATATTTT
size: -; J: TRBJ2-5; V: TRBV6-6; D: -; CDR3: CASRRDHKYF; DNA: TGTGCCAGCCGACGGGATCACAAGTACTTC
size: -; J: TRBJ2-7; V: TRBV7-2; D: TRBD2; CDR3: CASSLSGLTSGGDNEQYF; DNA: TGTGCCAGCAGCCTTAGCGGTTTGACTAGCGGGGGGGACAATGAGCAGTACTTC
size: few; J: TRBJ2-4; V: TRBV28; D: TRBD1; CDR3: CASSLGGDRGQYF; DNA: TGTGCCAGCAGTCTGGGCGGGGACAGGGGGCAGTACTTC
size: many; J: TRBJ2-7; V: TRBV28; D: -; CDR3: CASSLDGSSYEQYF; DNA: TGTGCCAGCAGTTTGGACGGGAGCTCCTACGAGCAGTACTTC
size: -; J: TRBJ2-1; V: TRBV4-1; D: -; CDR3: CANSQGGPAANNEQFF; DNA: TGCGCCAACAGCCAGGGGGGACCGGCAGCTAATAATGAGCAGTTCTTC
size: -; J: TRBJ2-1; V: TRBV6-9; D: -; CDR3: CASRSRALDYEQFF; DNA: TGTGCCAGCAGATCCAGGGCTTTGGATTATGAGCAGTTCTTC
size: -; J: TRBJ1-1; V: TRBV7-9; D: -; CDR3: CASSPGGARWDTEAFF; DNA: TGTGCCAGCAGCCCGGGGGGGGCGAGATGGGACACTGAAGCTTTCTTT
size: many; J: TRBJ2-7; V: TRBV3-1; D: -; CDR3: CASSQGTTYEQYF; DNA: TGTGCCAGCAGCCAAGGGACAACCTACGAGCAGTACTTC
size: -; J: TRBJ2-7; V: TRBV20-1; D: TRBD2; CDR3: CSVAGAGGFYEQYF; DNA: TGCAGTGTCGCGGGGGCGGGAGGCTTCTACGAGCAGTACTTC
size: few; J: TRBJ2-1; V: TRBV6-5; D: TRBD1; CDR3: CASNRGNEQFF; DNA: TGTGCCAGCAACAGGGGGAATGAGCAGTTCTTC
size: few; J: TRBJ1-1; V: TRBV12-3/TRBV12-4; D: TRBD1; CDR3: CASSPDRGATEAFF; DNA: TGTGCCAGCAGTCCGGACAGGGGGGCCACTGAAGCTTTCTTT